The sequence of this T cell receptor beta chain was determined in a study of T cells in Graves' hyperthyroidism and ophthalmopathy. This CDR3 is built from 14 residues. V was trimmed by 2 bases and J by 9 bases, leaving 14 bases between them. Germline V CDR1 and CDR2: DFQATT, SNEGSKA (reference sequence). The investigators amplified TCR beta CDR3 regions from RNA transcripts. A set of HTBI primers served as the primers for a first-round RT-PCR of the TCR CDR3. TCRdb recomputed calls from the multiplex PCR reads with MiXCR, one row per CDR3 protein. The sample holds fewer than 650,000 distinct CDR3 sequences, about 14% seen once. Cells are PBMCs isolated from 9 to 10 ml of fresh blood.

The specimen was blood. The J gene is TRBJ1-6, the V gene TRBV20-1, with TRBD1 as a possible D gene (5 bases). The clonotype was recovered from a woman under 30 with Graves' ophthalmopathy. Here the CDR3 reads CSARHGQGGSPLHF. CDR3 nucleotide sequence: TGCAGTGCTAGACACGGGCAGGGCGGTTCACCCCTCCACTTT.